This TCR beta chain stems from a study of T cell changes during pregnancy in multiple sclerosis. The CDR3 consists of 13 residues. V shed 2 bases and J 8 bases; nucleotides not matched to a gene: 4. Germline loops: CDR1 SGHTA, CDR2 FQGNSA. In this sample, this clone turned up once. TCRdb's table, derived via immunoSEQ multiplex PCR, lists solely in-frame clones and lacks some. The table has 60,000 to 70,000 clones, roughly nine tenths seen once. The input for sequencing was peripheral blood, taken in the second trimester of pregnancy. The chain couples TRBV7-2 to TRBJ1-2; TRBD1 matches at 8 bases. The TCR originated in a female donor with multiple sclerosis, enrolled in a pregnancy study. The CDR3 DNA reads TGTGCCAGCAGCTTATGGGACAGGTTGGGCTACACCTTC. Translated: CASSLWDRLGYTF.